The 16 T cell receptor beta chains in this list originate from one sample, sequenced in a study of blood T cell repertoires in COVID-19 (dated by TCRdb to the early 2020s). Receptor libraries were prepared by the immunoSEQ multiplex PCR assay. In TCRdb, the immuneACCESS table is reduced to in-frame sequences with V and J assigned. These tables do not hold every clone; where another copy was compared, an unresolved V gene accounts for under half, and the others remain unexplained. For this sample there are about 140,000 clones; around 90% appear just once. 1.7% of the sample comes from the top ten. Sequenced material: peripheral blood. These receptors originate from a woman between 50 and 59 years old with acute or convalescent COVID-19.

J is TRBJ1-1 and V is TRBV3-1 (or the pseudogene TRBV3-2); 7 bases are shared with TRBD1. With V trimmed by 4 bases and J by 6 bases, 5 bases remained unmatched. The germline gives CDR1 LGHDT, CDR2 YNNKEL (reference sequence). The CDR3 runs 13 residues. The CDR3 is CASSRNRGPEAFF. CDR3 nucleotide sequence: TGTGCCAGCAGCCGGAACAGGGGCCCTGAAGCTTTCTTT.

The V call is TRBV15, the J call TRBJ1-1; D gene ambiguous. This CDR3 spans 16 amino acids. The germline V gene has CDR1 LNHNV and CDR2 YYDKDF (reference sequence). The V end was cut by 0 bases, the J end by 1 base, with 12 bases between. The CDR3 DNA reads TGTGCCACCAGCAGAGATAGGGAGGGCCGGAACACTGAAGCTTTCTTT. Its translation: CATSRDREGRNTEAFF.

The chain carries TRBV5-1 and TRBJ2-2, with D possibly matching TRBD1 (5 bases). CDR1 is SGHRS and CDR2 is YFSETQ in the germline V gene. The CDR3 has 15 residues. V lost 5 bases, J lost 1 base, and 12 bases lay in between. The CDR3 coding sequence is TGCGCCAGCAGGGACACCCGAATGAACACCGGGGAGCTGTTTTTT. Protein: CASRDTRMNTGELFF. The full variable domain, with the rest looked up from reference TRBV5-1 and TRBJ2-2, is KAGVTQTPRYLIKTRGQQVTLSCSPISGHRSVSWYQQTPGQGLQFLFEYFSETQRNKGNFPGRFSGRQFSNSRSEMNVSTLELGDSALYLCASRDTRMNTGELFFGEGSRLTVL.

The chain recombines TRBV7-2 with TRBJ1-5; possibly TRBD1 for D (5 bases). Trimming took off 5 bases at V and 4 bases at J, with 18 bases between the two ends. CDR1 SGHTA and CDR2 FQGNSA come from the germline V gene. CDR3 length equals 16 residues. Here the CDR3 reads CASSPNMGGNNQPQHF. The CDR3 DNA sequence: TGTGCCAGCAGCCCCAACATGGGGGGAAATAATCAGCCCCAGCATTTT.

A single count supports this clone. The rearrangement uses TRBV19 and TRBJ1-2; 12 nucleotides line up with TRBD1. Germline V gives CDR1 LNHDA, CDR2 SQIVND (reference sequence). J gave up 4 bases and V 6 bases, and 3 bases lay outside the gene matches. This CDR3 has 14 amino acids. The DNA of the CDR3 is TGTGCCAGTAGGGGACAGGGGGCGAGCTATGGCTACACCTTC. Translation: CASRGQGASYGYTF.

This clone has only one observation. The chain is built from TRBV10-3 and TRBJ1-1; 7 bases match TRBD1. CDR1 is ENHRY and CDR2 is SYGVKD in the germline V gene. Germline trimming cut 3 bases from V and 0 bases from J; bases unmatched to any gene: 4. The CDR3 spans 15 residues. The CDR3 spells CAISEPGGLNTEAFF. The CDR3 region has the DNA TGTGCCATCAGTGAACCAGGGGGACTGAACACTGAAGCTTTCTTT.

This clone was recorded only once. The chain is built from TRBV5-1 and TRBJ2-3; TRBD1 matches 7 bases. J was trimmed by 1 base and V by 4 bases; bases with no gene match: 9. This CDR3 contains 16 residues. CDR1 and CDR2 from the germline V gene are SGHRS and YFSETQ. DNA of the CDR3: TGCGCCAGCAGCCCCTACGGGGACAGCCGCACAGATACGCAGTATTTT. Protein sequence: CASSPYGDSRTDTQYF.

This clone was detected only once. The gene calls are TRBV14 and TRBJ2-1, with D possibly matching TRBD1 (5 bases). The germline V gene has CDR1 SGHDN and CDR2 FVKESK. The CDR3 totals 17 residues. Trimming removed 0 bases at V and 2 bases at J, with 14 bases between. This CDR3 is CASSQEGPQETYNEQFF. DNA for the CDR3: TGTGCCAGCAGCCAAGAGGGGCCTCAGGAGACCTACAATGAGCAGTTCTTC.

The rearrangement joins TRBV9 to TRBJ1-1, with 9 bases aligning to TRBD1. J was trimmed by 3 bases and V by 4 bases; bases with no gene match: 10. In germline, CDR1 is SGDLS, CDR2 YYNGEE. The CDR3 length is 16 residues. This chain's CDR3 is CASSPRDRVIDTEAFF. CDR3 in DNA: TGTGCCAGCAGCCCCCGGGACAGGGTCATAGACACTGAAGCTTTCTTT.

J is TRBJ1-1 and V is TRBV7-8; no firm D call. V was pared by 3 bases and J by 5 bases, with 7 bases between. The CDR3 has 12 residues. The germline V gene encodes CDR1 SGHVS and CDR2 FQNEAQ. CDR3 protein: CASSFLRTEAFF. As DNA, the CDR3 is TGTGCCAGCAGCTTCCTGCGGACTGAAGCTTTCTTT.

The chain uses TRBV7-8 and TRBJ2-2; D may be TRBD2 (6 bases). V was trimmed by 0 bases and J by 3 bases, leaving 14 bases between them. The CDR3 extends over 17 amino acids. The V gene's germline CDR1 is SGHVS and CDR2 FQNEAQ. CDR3 in DNA: TGTGCCAGCAGCTTAGCGTACCGTTGGGGGGACACCGGGGAGCTGTTTTTT. Its protein is CASSLAYRWGDTGELFF.

The J gene is TRBJ2-7, the V gene TRBV6-6; D is ambiguous. Trimming removed 0 bases at V and 3 bases at J, with 12 bases between. The germline V gene encodes CDR1 MNHNY and CDR2 SVGAGI (reference sequence). The CDR3 consists of 15 residues. CDR3 sequence (DNA): TGTGCCAGCAGTTACTCCCCAGGTTCTTTCTACGAGCAGTACTTC. Translating it yields CASSYSPGSFYEQYF.

The V gene is TRBV5-1, the J gene TRBJ2-1; TRBD2 agrees at 9 bases. This CDR3 region has 15 residues. V lost 4 bases to trimming and J lost 2 bases; unmatched junction nucleotides: 4. Germline V CDR1 and CDR2: SGHRS, YFSETQ. The CDR3 DNA sequence: TGCGCCAGCAGCGCGGGGGGGCAAACCTACAATGAGCAGTTCTTC. Residues: CASSAGGQTYNEQFF.

V usage is TRBV15 and J usage is TRBJ1-2; no clear D. The CDR3 sequence is 13 residues long. CDR1 is LNHNV, CDR2 YYDKDF, per germline (reference sequence). V lost 4 bases to trimming and J lost 0 bases, with 6 bases between them. CDR3 sequence: CATSTGANYGYTF. For the CDR3, the DNA is TGTGCCACCAGCACCGGAGCTAACTATGGCTACACCTTC.

The table lists this clone with a count of one. The chain couples TRBV12-3 or TRBV12-4 to TRBJ2-5; 7 bases fit TRBD2. The ends lost 8 bases at V and 4 bases at J; junction bases unmatched: 7. CDR3 length: 13 residues. For the CDR3, the DNA is TGTGCCAGCCTGGGAGGGGCACGAGAGACCCAGTACTTC. Translation gives CASLGGARETQYF.

The V gene is TRBV7-9, the J gene TRBJ2-1; no clear D gene. With 3 bases removed from V and 2 bases from J, the gap between germline ends came to 5 bases. The germline CDR1 and CDR2 sequences are SEHNR and FQNEAQ (reference sequence). This CDR3 region has 13 residues. The CDR3 bases are TGTGCCAGCAGCTTTGAGGCCTACAATGAGCAGTTCTTC. As protein: CASSFEAYNEQFF. The full variable domain, in which reference TRBV7-9 and TRBJ2-1 provide the parts outside the CDR3, is DTGVSQNPRHKITKRGQNVTFRCDPISEHNRLYWYRQTLGQGPEFLTYFQNEAQLEKSRLLSDRFSAERPKGSFSTLEIQRTEQGDSAMYLCASSFEAYNEQFFGPGTRLTVL.